This T cell receptor beta chain is from a study of spatial heterogeneity in lung cancer. Study-level findings and limits: Counts of expanded intratumoral alpha and beta TCRs tracked tumor mutation counts.

Time point of the sample: sample taken at primary tumor resection. Tumor, nontumor lung or frozen PBMC supplied whole RNA that was sequenced unsorted. The V gene lost 3 bases and the J gene lost 6 bases, with 21 bases spanning the gap. From germline, CDR1 is MGHRA and CDR2 YSYEKL. The CDR3 is 17 residues long. By share, this clonotype counts as medium-sized. Its target is unknown. This beta chain turned up in a library designed for alpha chains; as an off-target read, its abundance says little. TCRdb redid the calling of the 5' RACE reads with MiXCR, one entry per CDR3 protein. The repertoire holds 6,500 to 9,500 distinct CDR3 sequences, with approximately 13% as singletons.

The origin of this receptor is a male donor with early-stage non-small cell lung cancer. Sequences were derived from lung tumor tissue, sampled at surgery. The chain recombines TRBV4-1 with TRBJ2-1; D might be TRBD2 (5 bases). CDR3: CASSQKTSGSYTNEQFF. For the CDR3, the DNA is TGCGCCAGCAGCCAGAAGACCAGCGGCAGCTACACCAATGAGCAGTTCTTC.